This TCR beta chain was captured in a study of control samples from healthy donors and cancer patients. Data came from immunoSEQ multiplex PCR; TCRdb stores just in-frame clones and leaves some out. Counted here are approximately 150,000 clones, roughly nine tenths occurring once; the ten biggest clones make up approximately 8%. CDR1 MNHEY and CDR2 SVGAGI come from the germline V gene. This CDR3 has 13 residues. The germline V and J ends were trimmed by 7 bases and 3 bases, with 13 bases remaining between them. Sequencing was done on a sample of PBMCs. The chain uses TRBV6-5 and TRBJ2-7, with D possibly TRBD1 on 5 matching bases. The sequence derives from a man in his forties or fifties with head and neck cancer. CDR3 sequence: CASTLGQYYEQYF. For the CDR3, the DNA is TGTGCCAGCACCCTTGGACAATACTACGAGCAGTACTTC.